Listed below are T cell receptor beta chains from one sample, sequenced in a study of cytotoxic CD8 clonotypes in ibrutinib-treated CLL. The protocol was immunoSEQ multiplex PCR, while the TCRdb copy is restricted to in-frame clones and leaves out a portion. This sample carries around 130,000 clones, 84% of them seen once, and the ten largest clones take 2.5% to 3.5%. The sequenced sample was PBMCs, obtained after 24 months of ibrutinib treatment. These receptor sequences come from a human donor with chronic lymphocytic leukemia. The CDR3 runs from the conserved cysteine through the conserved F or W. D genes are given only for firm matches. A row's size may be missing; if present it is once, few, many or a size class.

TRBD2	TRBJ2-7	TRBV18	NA	TGTGCCAGCTCACTAGCGGGGGGACTCTACGAGCAGTACTTC	CASSLAGGLYEQYF
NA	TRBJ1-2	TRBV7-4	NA	TGTGCCAGCAGCCGCGGGTCGGCAAGCCTATACTATGGCTACACCTTC	CASSRGSASLYYGYTF
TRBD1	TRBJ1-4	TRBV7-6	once	TGTGCCAGCAGCTTAGAGGGACAGTTAAATTTT	CASSLEGQLNF
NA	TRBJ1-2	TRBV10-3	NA	TGTGCCATCAGTGACGAGGGGGGTTATGGCTACACCTTC	CAISDEGGYGYTF
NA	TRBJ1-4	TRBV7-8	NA	TGTGCCAGCAGTTTACCGGGACGGCCTGAAAAACTGTTTTTT	CASSLPGRPEKLFF
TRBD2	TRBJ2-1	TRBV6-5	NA	TGTGCCAGCAGTTACCCAACTAGCGGGGGCTACAATGAGCAGTTCTTC	CASSYPTSGGYNEQFF
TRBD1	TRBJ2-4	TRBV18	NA	TGTGCCAGCTCACCCGACAGGGGGGCTTTAAACATTCAGTACTTC	CASSPDRGALNIQYF
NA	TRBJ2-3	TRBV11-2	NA	TGTGCCAGCAGCACTCCCAGGGGGACTAGCACAGATACGCAGTATTTT	CASSTPRGTSTDTQYF
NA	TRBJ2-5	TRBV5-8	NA	TGTGCCAGCACTAGACTGTCACAAGAGACCCAGTACTTC	CASTRLSQETQYF
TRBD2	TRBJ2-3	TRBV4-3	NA	TGCGCCAGCAGCGGGAATAAGGGCGGGGGGGCTCCCACAGATACGCAGTATTTT	CASSGNKGGGAPTDTQYF
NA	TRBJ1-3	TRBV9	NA	TGTGCCAGCAGCGAGAGCCCCGGTGGTGCTGGAAACACCATATATTTT	CASSESPGGAGNTIYF
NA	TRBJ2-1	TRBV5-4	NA	TGTGCCAGCAGCTTGGGACTAACGGGTGAGCAGTTCTTC	CASSLGLTGEQFF
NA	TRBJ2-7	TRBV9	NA	TGTGCCAGCAGCGTTGGAACATCCACCTACGAGCAGTACTTC	CASSVGTSTYEQYF
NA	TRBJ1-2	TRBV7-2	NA	TGTGCCAGCAGCTTAGAAACAGGACCCAACTATGGCTACACCTTC	CASSLETGPNYGYTF
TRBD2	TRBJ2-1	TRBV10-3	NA	TGTGCCATCAGTGAGGGGACTAGCGGGGTCCCCTACAATGAGCAGTTCTTC	CAISEGTSGVPYNEQFF
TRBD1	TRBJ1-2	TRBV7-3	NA	TGTGCCAGCAGTCGACAGGGGGATGGCTACACCTTC	CASSRQGDGYTF
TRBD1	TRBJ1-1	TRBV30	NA	TGTGCCTGGAGGAGGGGGCAGTCGAACACTGAAGCTTTCTTT	CAWRRGQSNTEAFF
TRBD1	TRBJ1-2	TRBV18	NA	TGTGCCAGCTCACTCGGACAGGGGGCTGACTATGGCTACACCTTC	CASSLGQGADYGYTF
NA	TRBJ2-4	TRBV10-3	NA	TGTGCCATCAGTGAGTCGGTTCGGAGCATTCAGTACTTC	CAISESVRSIQYF
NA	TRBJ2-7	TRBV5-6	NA	TGTGCCAGCAGCGTATCAGGGGTTTTCTCCTACGAGCAGTACTTC	CASSVSGVFSYEQYF
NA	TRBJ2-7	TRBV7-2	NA	TGTGCCAGCAGCCGCGGTAGGGACGAGCAGTACTTC	CASSRGRDEQYF
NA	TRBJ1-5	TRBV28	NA	TGTGCCAGCAGGGTGGGTAGTCAGCCCCAGCATTTT	CASRVGSQPQHF
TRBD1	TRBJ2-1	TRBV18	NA	TGTGCCAGCTCACCACGGGGGACAGGGTGGAATGAGCAGTTCTTC	CASSPRGTGWNEQFF
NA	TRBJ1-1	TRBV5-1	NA	TGCGCCAGCAGCGCCCGGGGGGGAGGGATCCCTCCCCCTGAAGCTTTCTTT	CASSARGGGIPPPEAFF
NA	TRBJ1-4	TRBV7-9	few	TGTGCCAGCAGCGGCCGGGGACCGGGTGAAAAACTGTTTTTT	CASSGRGPGEKLFF
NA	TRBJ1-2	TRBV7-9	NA	TGTGCCAGCAGCTTCCAAGAAACAGGAGCCTATGGCTACACCTTC	CASSFQETGAYGYTF
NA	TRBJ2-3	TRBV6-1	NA	TGTGCCAGCAGTGATCTCCTCAGAAGAGGGGGTGTAGGAGATACGCAGTATTTT	CASSDLLRRGGVGDTQYF
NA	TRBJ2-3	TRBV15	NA	TGTGCCACCAGCAGAGATGCAGGGGGCACAGATACGCAGTATTTT	CATSRDAGGTDTQYF
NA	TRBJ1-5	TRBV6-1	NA	TGTGCCAGCAGTGAAGTCGGTGCGCCCCAGCATTTT	CASSEVGAPQHF
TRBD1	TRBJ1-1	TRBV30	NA	TGTGCCTGGAGTGGCGGACACATACAGGGGGCGAACACTGAAGCTTTCTTT	CAWSGGHIQGANTEAFF
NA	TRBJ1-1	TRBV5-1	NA	TGCGCCAGCAGCCTGGCGGGGGGGATTACTGAAGCTTTCTTT	CASSLAGGITEAFF
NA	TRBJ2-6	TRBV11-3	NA	TGTGCCAGCAGCACGAAAGAAAGGGAAAGGGCCCCTGGGGCCAACGTCCTGACTTTC	CASSTKERERAPGANVLTF
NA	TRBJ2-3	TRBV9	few	TGTGCCAGCAGCCCCCTTCCGGACCCAAGCACAGATACGCAGTATTTT	CASSPLPDPSTDTQYF
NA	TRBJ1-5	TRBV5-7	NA	TGTGCCAGCAGCTTGGCTAGACAGTGGAATCAGCCCCAGCATTTT	CASSLARQWNQPQHF
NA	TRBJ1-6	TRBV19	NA	TGTGCCAGTAGCGCCCGTAGGGGGTCACCAACCTATAATTCACCCCTCCACTTT	CASSARRGSPTYNSPLHF
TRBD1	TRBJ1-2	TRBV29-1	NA	TGCAGCGTTGACAGGGGGCACTATGGCTACACCTTC	CSVDRGHYGYTF
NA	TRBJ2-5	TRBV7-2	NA	TGTGCCAGCAGCTTATACCGCGGCGCGGAGACCCAGTACTTC	CASSLYRGAETQYF
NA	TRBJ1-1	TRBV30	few	TGTGCCTGGGATGAAGCTTTCTTT	CAWDEAFF
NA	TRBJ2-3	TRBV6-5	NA	TGTGCCAGCAGTTTAAGTACTAGCACAGATACGCAGTATTTT	CASSLSTSTDTQYF
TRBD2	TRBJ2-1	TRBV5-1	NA	TGCGCCAGCGGACCCGGGGGGGCTGGCAATGAGCAGTTCTTC	CASGPGGAGNEQFF
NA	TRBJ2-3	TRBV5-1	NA	TGCGCCAGCAGCTTGTCGGGGAGAGGGGATACGCAGTATTTT	CASSLSGRGDTQYF
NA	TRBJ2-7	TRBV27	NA	TGTGCCAGCAGTTTCTTACGGGGAGACTACGAGCAGTACTTC	CASSFLRGDYEQYF
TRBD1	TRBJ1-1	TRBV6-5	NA	TGTGCCAGCAGTTTGACAGGGGGCAGCGCGATAGCTTTCTTT	CASSLTGGSAIAFF
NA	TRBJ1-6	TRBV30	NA	TGTGCCTGTCGGGACGTCTATAATTCACCCCTCCACTTT	CACRDVYNSPLHF
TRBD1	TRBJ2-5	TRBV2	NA	TGTGCCAGCAGCGAAGGGGGACAGGGTAGGGAGACCCAGTACTTC	CASSEGGQGRETQYF
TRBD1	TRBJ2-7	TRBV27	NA	TGTGCCAGCACCCCCGGGACAGGGGGACCCTACGAGCAGTACTTC	CASTPGTGGPYEQYF